This record concerns one TCR beta chain sequence. This CDR3 is also generated by other DNA sequences in the sample. This entry comes from a study of OX40 agonist ivuxolimab in advanced cancers. Study-level information: It was ivuxolimab, an agonistic anti-OX40 (CD134) antibody, that patients were treated with. Of the patients, three showed partial responses, one with hepatocellular carcinoma and two with cutaneous melanoma.

The method was immunoSEQ multiplex PCR; TCRdb's version includes in-frame clones alone and lacks a portion of them. The sample carries 90,000 or so clones, about 94% recorded once. The CDR3 loop spans 11 amino acids. The V gene's germline CDR1 is SGHNT and CDR2 YYREEE (reference sequence). V lost 2 bases, J lost 7 bases, and 7 bases lay in between. The source of this sequence is an adult with an advanced solid tumor such as melanoma, head and neck, liver or kidney cancer. The chain employs TRBV5-4 and TRBJ2-7; the D gene is possibly TRBD1 (6 bases). The starting material was CD4+ or CD8+ T cells sorted from blood, obtained in a trial of the OX40 agonist ivuxolimab. CDR3 DNA: TGTGCCAGCAGCTTAGGGGGAGAGCAGTACTTC. It specifies CASSLGGEQYF.